The 10 T cell receptor beta chains given below trace back to one sample, sequenced in a study of beta chain features in type 1 diabetes. Study outcomes and limitations: Type 1 diabetes patients showed a moderate but significant shortening of TCRB CDR3s in all four CD4+ subsets.

What these receptors recognize is not known. Expressed TCRB transcripts were sequenced because the isolated RNA had all been reverse transcribed beforehand. Clones were sequenced by immunoSEQ multiplex PCR, and TCRdb holds only the in-frame ones, with some missing. The top ten hold approximately 0.016% of the sample, which has 300,000 to 400,000 clones, roughly 12% seen once. Sequencing was performed on naive CD4+ T cells from blood. The receptors were gathered from a woman between 18 and 30 years old with type 1 diabetes.

The chain is built from TRBV11-2 and TRBJ2-7; the match to TRBD2 covers 12 bases. Germline assignment: CDR1 SGHAT and CDR2 FQNNGV. This CDR3 spans 14 amino acids. V trimming: 5 bases; J trimming: 3 bases; junction bases outside the gene matches: 2. DNA for the CDR3: TGTGCCAGCAGCCCGACTAGCGGGAGCTACGAGCAGTACTTC. Encoded protein: CASSPTSGSYEQYF.

This clone was detected only a few times. The chain carries TRBV9 and TRBJ2-3; TRBD2 is a possible D gene (6 bases). This CDR3 has 15 residues. V lost 3 bases and J 5 bases, leaving 16 bases between the germline ends. CDR1 and CDR2 from the germline V gene are SGDLS and YYNGEE. The CDR3 loop is CASSAEAGRVDTQYF. CDR3 coding DNA: TGTGCCAGCAGCGCTGAGGCGGGACGGGTAGATACGCAGTATTTT.

The V and J genes are TRBV7-2 and TRBJ1-1; perhaps TRBD1 as D (5 bases). The CDR3 extends over 14 amino acids. V was shortened by 2 bases and J by 4 bases, with 11 bases between the two germline ends. Germline V gives CDR1 SGHTA, CDR2 FQGNSA. The CDR3 DNA reads as TGTGCCAGCAGCTTATCGCCCAGGGCCACTGAAGCTTTCTTT. Amino acid sequence: CASSLSPRATEAFF.

The chain combines TRBV9 with TRBJ2-3; 10 bases map to TRBD1. Germline CDR1 reads SGDLS; CDR2 reads YYNGEE. The CDR3 consists of 17 residues. With 6 bases clipped from V and 5 bases from J, the junction kept 15 bases outside the gene matches. In DNA, the CDR3 is TGTGCCAGCAAGCGGGGACCGGGACAGGGGTTCGTAGATACGCAGTATTTT. It specifies CASKRGPGQGFVDTQYF.

In its sample, this clone was seen a few times. The rearrangement joins TRBV25-1 to TRBJ1-1, with D maybe TRBD1 (6 bases). This CDR3 is built from 15 residues. V lost 4 bases and J 0 bases, leaving 12 bases between the germline ends. Germline V gene lookup returns CDR1 MGHDK and CDR2 SYGVNS. This CDR3 reads CASSARQAMNTEAFF. The CDR3 DNA follows: TGTGCCAGCAGTGCACGACAGGCGATGAACACTGAAGCTTTCTTT.

This clone was observed many times. This rearrangement joins TRBV29-1 to TRBJ2-1, with D perhaps TRBD2 (6 bases). The CDR3 is 12 residues long. Germline V gene lookup returns CDR1 SQVTM and CDR2 ANQGSEA. The V end was cut by 5 bases, the J end by 7 bases, with 12 bases between. The CDR3 here is CSVSPGGNEQFF. The CDR3 DNA sequence: TGCAGCGTTTCCCCCGGGGGAAATGAGCAGTTCTTC.

The gene calls are TRBV5-5 and TRBJ2-1; the D is unclear. This CDR3 contains 14 residues. The germline V gene has CDR1 SGHKS and CDR2 YYEKEE (reference sequence). V was clipped by 1 base and J by 1 base, with 6 bases between them. The CDR3 DNA sequence: TGTGCCAGCAGCTTGCGCAGGTCCTACAATGAGCAGTTCTTC. It encodes CASSLRRSYNEQFF.

This clone was observed a few times. This rearrangement joins TRBV25-1 to TRBJ2-7, with 13 positions matching TRBD2. The germline CDR1 and CDR2 sequences are MGHDK and SYGVNS. The CDR3 spans 17 residues. Germline trimming cut 1 base from V and 5 bases from J; bases unmatched to any gene: 8. The CDR3 bases are TGTGCCAGCAGTGAATGGACCCTAGGACTAGCGGGAGACGAGCAGTACTTC. Translating gives CASSEWTLGLAGDEQYF.

The chain couples TRBV30 to TRBJ1-1, with D perhaps TRBD1 (5 bases). This CDR3 spans 13 amino acids. CDR1 GTSNPN and CDR2 SVGIG come from the germline V gene (reference sequence). CDR3 sequence: CARSRGLSTEAFF. CDR3 nucleotide sequence: TGTGCGCGGAGCCGGGGGTTGAGCACTGAAGCTTTCTTT.

CDR3 coding DNA: TGTGCCAGTAGTACCCGTCGCGTAGACGAGCAGTACTTC. This gives the protein CASSTRRVDEQYF. The chain employs TRBV19 and TRBJ2-7; D not certain. Germline loops: CDR1 LNHDA, CDR2 SQIVND (reference sequence). V shed 4 bases and J shed 5 bases, with 12 bases lying between them. The CDR3 length is 13 residues.